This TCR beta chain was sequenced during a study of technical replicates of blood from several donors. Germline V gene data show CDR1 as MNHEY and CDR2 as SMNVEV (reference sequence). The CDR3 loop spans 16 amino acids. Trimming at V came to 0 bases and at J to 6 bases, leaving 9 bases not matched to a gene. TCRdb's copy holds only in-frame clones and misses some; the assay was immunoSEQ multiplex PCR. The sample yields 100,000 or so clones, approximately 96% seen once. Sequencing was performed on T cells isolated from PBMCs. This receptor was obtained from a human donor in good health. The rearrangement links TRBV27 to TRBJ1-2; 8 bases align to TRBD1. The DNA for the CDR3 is TGTGCCAGCAGTTTATCCGTAGACAGGGGAGTTGATGGCTACACCTTC. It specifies CASSLSVDRGVDGYTF.